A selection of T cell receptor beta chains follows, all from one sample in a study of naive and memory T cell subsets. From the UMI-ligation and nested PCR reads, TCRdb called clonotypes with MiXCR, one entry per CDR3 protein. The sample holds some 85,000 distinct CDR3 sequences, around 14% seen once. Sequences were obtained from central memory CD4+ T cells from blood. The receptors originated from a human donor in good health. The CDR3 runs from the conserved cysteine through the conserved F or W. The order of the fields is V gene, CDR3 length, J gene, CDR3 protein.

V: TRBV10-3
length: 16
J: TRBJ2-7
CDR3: CAISPNSRTGSYEQYF

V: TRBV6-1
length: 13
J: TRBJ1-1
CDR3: CASSEFGDTEAFF

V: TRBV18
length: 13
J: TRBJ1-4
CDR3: CASSQGTNEKLFF

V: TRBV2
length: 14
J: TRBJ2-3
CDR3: CASSEGTDTDTQYF

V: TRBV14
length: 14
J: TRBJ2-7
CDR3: CASSRTDGLYEQYF

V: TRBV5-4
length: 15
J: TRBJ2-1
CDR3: CASSWGLAGGGEQFF

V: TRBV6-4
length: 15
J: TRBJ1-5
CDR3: CASLTGLLCNQPQHF

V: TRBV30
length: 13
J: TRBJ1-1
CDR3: CAWSPGVQTEAFF

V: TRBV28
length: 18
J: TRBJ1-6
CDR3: CASSFFFTPSSYNSPLHF

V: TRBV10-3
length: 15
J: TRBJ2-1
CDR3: CAISESLAAYNEQFF

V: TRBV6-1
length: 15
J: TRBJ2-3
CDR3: CASSGLASSTDTQYF

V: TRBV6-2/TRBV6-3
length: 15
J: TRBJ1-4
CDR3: CASTNTGRSNEKLFF

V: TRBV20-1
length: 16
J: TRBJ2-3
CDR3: CSARAASGSSTDTQYF

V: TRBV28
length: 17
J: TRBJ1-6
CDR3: CASSSPPRVRTIPPLHF

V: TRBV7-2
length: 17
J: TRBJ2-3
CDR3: CASSLAGRGERTDTQYF

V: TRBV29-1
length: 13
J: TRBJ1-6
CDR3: CSAGRGPGSPLHF

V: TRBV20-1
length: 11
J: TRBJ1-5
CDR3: CSALARQSQHF

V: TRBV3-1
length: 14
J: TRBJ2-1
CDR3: CASSPDWGYNEQFF

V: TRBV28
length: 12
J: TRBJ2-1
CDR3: CASSLALGKEFF

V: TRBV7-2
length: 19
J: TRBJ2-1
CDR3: CASSSIPFSGRSSYNEQFF

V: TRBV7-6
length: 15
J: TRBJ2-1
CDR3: CASSRIPDRGNEQFF

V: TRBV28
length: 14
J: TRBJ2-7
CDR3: CASISGTGIVEQYF

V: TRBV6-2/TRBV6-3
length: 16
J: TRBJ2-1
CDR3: CASSYSGAGGKNEQFF

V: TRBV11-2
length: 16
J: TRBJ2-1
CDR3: CASSFSQTESYNEQFF

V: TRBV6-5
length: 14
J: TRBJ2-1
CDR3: CASTYGTGHNEQFF

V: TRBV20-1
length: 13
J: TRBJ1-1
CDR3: CSAKNQRDLLAFF

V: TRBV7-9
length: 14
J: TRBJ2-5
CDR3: CASSPHPGGETQYF

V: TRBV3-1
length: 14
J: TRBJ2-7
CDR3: CASSRDSLSYEQYF

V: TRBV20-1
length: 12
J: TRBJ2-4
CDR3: CSATRIENIQYF

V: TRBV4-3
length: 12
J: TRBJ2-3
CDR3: CASSQDRSTQYF

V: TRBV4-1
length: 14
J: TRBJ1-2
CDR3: CASSQSGTVVGYTF

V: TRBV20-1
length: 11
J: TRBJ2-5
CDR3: CSAQPQETQYF

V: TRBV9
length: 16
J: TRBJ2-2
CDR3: CASSVGGRTNTGELFF

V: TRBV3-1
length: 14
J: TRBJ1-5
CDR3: CASSQDSQGQPQHF

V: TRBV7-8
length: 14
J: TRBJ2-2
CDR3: CASSVIRGAGELFF

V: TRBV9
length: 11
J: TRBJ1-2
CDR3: CASSDDYGYTF

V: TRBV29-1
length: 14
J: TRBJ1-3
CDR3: CSVKGDSKGNTIYF

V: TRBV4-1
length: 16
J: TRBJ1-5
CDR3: CASSQDGQGLNQPQHF

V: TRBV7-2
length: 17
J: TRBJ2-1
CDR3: CASSLAFRGRAGGEQFF

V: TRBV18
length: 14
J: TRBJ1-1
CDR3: CASSSTPEGTEAFF

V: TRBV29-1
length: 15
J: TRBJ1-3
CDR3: CSVEKPSREGNTIYF

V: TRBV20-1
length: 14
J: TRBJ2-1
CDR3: CSAARRAHYNEQFF

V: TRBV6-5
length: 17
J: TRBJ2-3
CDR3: CASSYDKRTSSTDTQYF

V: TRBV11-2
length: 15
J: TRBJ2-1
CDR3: CASSLNRDGYNEQFF

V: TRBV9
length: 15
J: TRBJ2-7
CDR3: CASSGSSGPSYEQYF

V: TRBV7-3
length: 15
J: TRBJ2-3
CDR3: CASSLTAGDTDTQYF

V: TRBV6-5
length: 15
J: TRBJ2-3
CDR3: CASSYVTGGKDTQYF

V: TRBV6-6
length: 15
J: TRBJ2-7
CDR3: CASSSGTGVGYEQYF

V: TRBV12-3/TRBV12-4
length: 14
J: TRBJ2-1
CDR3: CASSLRTPGNEQFF

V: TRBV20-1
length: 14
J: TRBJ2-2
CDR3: CSALGLAEAGELFF

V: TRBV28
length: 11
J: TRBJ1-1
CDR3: CSTSVDTEAFF

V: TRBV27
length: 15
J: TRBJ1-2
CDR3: CASRRDGGRSDGYTF

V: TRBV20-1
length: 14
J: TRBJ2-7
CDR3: CSALFTLGAYEQYF

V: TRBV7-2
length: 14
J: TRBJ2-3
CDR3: CASSRDSSTDTQYF

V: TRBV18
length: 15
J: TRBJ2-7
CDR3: CASSPPSSGSSEQYF

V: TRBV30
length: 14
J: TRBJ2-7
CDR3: CAWQARTQPYEQYF

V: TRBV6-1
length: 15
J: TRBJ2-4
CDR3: CASRDLRGAKNIQYF

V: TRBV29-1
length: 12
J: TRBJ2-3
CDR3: CSVGGILDTQYF

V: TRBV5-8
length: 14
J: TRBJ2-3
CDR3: CASSSLGSTDTQYF